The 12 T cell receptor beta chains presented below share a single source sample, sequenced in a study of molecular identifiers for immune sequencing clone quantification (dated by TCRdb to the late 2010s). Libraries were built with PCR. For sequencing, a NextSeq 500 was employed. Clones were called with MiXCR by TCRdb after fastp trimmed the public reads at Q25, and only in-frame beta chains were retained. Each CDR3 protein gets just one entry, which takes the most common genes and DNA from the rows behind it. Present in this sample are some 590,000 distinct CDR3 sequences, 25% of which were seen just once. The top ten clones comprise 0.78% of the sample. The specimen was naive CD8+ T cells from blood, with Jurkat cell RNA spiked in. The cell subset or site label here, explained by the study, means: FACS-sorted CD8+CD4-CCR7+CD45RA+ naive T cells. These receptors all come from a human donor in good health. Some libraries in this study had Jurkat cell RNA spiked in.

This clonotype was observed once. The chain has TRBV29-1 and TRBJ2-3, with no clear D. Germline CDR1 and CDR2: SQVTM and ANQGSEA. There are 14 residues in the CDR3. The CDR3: CNIKGATTTDTQYF. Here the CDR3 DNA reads TGCAACATTAAAGGAGCAACGACCACAGATACGCAGTATTTT.

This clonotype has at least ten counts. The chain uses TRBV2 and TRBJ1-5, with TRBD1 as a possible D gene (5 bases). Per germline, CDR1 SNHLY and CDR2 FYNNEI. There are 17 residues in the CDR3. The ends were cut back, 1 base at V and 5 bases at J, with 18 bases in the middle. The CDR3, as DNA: TGTGCCAGCAGTGAAGAGTTGGGGGGTGCCCTCGATCAGCCCCAGCATTTT. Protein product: CASSEELGGALDQPQHF.

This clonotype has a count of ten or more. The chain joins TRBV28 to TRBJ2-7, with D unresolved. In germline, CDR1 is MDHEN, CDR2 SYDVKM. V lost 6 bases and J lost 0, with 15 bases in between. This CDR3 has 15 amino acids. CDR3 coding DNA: TGTGCCAGCAGCTCGTTGGGTTCTCGCTCCTACGAGCAGTACTTC. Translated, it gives CASSSLGSRSYEQYF.

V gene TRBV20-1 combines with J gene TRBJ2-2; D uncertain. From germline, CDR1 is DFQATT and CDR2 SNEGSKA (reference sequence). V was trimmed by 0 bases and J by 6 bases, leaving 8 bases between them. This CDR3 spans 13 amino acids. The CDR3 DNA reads TGCAGTGCTAGAGATTACAGCTCCGGGGAGCTGTTTTTT. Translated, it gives CSARDYSSGELFF.

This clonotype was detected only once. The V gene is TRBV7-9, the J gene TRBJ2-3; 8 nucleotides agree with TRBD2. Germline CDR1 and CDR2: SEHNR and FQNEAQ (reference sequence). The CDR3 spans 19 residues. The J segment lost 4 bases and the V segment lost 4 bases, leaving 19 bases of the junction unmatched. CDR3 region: CASSSTGAPSGRKADTQYF. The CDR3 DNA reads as TGTGCCAGCAGCTCGACGGGCGCGCCTAGCGGGCGGAAGGCAGATACGCAGTATTTT.

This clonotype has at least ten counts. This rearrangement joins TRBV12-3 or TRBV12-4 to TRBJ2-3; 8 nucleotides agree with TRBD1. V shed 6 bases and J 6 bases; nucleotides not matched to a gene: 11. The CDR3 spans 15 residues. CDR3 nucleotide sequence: TGTGCCAGCAGAACAACCCAGGGGGCGGACGATACGCAGTATTTT. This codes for CASRTTQGADDTQYF.

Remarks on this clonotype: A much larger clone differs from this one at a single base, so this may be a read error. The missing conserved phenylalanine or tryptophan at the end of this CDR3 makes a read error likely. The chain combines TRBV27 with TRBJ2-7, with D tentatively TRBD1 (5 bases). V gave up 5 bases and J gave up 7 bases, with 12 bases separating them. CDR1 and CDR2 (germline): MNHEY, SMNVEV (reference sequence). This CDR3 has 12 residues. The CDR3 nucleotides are TGTGCCAGCAGTCGTCAGGGTAGTGAGCAGTACCTC. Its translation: CASSRQGSEQYL.

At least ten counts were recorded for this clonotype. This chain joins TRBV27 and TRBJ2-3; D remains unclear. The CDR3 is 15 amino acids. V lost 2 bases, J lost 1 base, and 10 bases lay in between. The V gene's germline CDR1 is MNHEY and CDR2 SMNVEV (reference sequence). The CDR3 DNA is TGTGCCAGCAGTTTAGGGGTTTCTCGCACAGATACGCAGTATTTT. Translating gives CASSLGVSRTDTQYF.

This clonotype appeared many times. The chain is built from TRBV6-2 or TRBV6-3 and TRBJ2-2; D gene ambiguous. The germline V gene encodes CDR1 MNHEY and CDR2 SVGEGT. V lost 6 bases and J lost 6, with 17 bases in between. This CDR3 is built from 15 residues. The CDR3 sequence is CASSASISLAGELFF. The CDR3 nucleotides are TGTGCCAGCAGCGCCTCCATCTCGCTGGCCGGGGAGCTGTTTTTT.

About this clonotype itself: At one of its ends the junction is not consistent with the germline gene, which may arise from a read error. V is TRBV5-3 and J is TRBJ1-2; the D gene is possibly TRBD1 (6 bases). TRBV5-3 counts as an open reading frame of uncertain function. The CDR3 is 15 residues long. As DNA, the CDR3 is TGTGCCAGCAGCTTGGACAGCCCATCTAACTATGGCTACACCTTC. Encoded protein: CASSLDSPSNYGYTF.

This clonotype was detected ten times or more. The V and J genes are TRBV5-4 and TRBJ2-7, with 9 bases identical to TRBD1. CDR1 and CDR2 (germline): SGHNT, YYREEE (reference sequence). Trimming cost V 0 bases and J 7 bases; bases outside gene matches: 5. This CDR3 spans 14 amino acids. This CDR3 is CASSLDRGQNEQYF. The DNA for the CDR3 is TGTGCCAGCAGCTTGGACAGGGGGCAAAATGAGCAGTACTTC.

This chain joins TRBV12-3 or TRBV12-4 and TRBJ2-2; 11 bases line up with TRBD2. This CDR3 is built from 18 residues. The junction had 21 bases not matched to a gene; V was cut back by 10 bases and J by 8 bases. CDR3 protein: CATLYMTSGMAGNGELFF. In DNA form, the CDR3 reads TGTGCCACCCTCTACATGACTAGCGGGATGGCGGGGAATGGGGAGCTGTTTTTT.